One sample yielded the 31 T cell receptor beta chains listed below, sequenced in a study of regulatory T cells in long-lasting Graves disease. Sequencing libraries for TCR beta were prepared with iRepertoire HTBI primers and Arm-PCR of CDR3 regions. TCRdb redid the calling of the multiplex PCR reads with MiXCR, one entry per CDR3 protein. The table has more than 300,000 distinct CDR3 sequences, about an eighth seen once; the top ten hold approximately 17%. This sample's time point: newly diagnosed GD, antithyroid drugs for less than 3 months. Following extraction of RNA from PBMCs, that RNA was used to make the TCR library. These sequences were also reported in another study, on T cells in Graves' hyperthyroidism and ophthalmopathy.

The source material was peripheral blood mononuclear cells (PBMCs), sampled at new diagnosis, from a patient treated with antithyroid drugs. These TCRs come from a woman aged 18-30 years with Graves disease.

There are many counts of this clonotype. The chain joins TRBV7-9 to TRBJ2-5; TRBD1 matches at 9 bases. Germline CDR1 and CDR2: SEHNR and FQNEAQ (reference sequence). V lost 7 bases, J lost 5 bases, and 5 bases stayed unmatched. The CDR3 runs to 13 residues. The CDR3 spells CASTHRGQETQYF. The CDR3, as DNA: TGTGCCAGCACCCACAGGGGGCAGGAGACCCAGTACTTC.

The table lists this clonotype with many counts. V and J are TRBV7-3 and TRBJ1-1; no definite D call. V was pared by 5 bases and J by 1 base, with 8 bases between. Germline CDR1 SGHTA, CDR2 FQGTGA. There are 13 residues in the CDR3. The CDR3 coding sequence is TGTGCCAGCAGCCCCGATCCGAACACTGAAGCTTTCTTT. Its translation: CASSPDPNTEAFF.

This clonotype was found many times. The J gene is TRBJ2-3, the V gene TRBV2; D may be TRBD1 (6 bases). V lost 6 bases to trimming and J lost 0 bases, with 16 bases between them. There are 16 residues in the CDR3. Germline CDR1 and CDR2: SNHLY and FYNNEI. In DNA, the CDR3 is TGTGCCAGCAGAACAGACGGGACACTGAGCACAGATACGCAGTATTTT. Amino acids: CASRTDGTLSTDTQYF.

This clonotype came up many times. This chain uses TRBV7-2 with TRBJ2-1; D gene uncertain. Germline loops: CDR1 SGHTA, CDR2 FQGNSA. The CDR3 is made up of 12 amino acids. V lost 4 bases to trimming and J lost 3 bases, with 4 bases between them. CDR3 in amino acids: CASSYDYNEQFF. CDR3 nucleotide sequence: TGTGCCAGCAGCTACGACTACAATGAGCAGTTCTTC.

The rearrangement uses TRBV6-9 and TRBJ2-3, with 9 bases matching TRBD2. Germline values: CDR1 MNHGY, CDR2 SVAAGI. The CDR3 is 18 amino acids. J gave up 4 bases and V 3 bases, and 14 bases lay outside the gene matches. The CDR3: CASSYGPGGRAPADTQYF. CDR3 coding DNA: TGTGCCAGCAGTTACGGGCCGGGCGGGAGGGCCCCCGCAGATACGCAGTATTTT.

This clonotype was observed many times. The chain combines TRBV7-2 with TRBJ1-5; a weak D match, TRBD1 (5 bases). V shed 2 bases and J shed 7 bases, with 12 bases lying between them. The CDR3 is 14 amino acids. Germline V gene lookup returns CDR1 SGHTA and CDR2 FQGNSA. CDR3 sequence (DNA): TGTGCCAGCAGCTTACGGGGGAAGCGCCAGCCCCAGCATTTT. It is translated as CASSLRGKRQPQHF.

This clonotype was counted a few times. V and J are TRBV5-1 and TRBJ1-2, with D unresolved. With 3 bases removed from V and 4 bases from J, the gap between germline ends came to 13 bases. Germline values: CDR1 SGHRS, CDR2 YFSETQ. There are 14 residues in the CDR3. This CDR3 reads CASSWAGPIYGYTF. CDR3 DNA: TGCGCCAGCAGCTGGGCCGGGCCGATCTATGGCTACACCTTC.

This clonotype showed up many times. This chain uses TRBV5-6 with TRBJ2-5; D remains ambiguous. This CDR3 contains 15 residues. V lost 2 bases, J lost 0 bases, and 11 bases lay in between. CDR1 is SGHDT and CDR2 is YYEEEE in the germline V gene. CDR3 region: CASSFSPGYQETQYF. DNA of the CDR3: TGTGCCAGCAGCTTCTCTCCCGGGTACCAAGAGACCCAGTACTTC.

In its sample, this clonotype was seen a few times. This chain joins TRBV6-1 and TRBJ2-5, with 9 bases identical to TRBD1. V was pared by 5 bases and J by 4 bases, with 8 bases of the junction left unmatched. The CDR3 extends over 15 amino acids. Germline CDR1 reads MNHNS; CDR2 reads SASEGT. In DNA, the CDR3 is TGTGCCAGCAGTCTAACGGGACAGGGTGGAGAGACCCAGTACTTC. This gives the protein CASSLTGQGGETQYF.

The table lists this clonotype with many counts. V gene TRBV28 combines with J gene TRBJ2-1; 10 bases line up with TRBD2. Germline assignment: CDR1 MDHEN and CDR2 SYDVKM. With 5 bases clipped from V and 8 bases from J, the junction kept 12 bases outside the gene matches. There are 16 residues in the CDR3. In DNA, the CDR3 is TGTGCCAGCAGTGGGGTGGGTCTAGCGGGAGTCTATGAGCAGTTCTTC. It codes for CASSGVGLAGVYEQFF. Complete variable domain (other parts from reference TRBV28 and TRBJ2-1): DVKVTQSSRYLVKRTGEKVFLECVQDMDHENMFWYRQDPGLGLRLIYFSYDVKMKEKGDIPEGYSVSREKKERFSLILESASTNQTSMYLCASSGVGLAGVYEQFFGPGTRLTVL.

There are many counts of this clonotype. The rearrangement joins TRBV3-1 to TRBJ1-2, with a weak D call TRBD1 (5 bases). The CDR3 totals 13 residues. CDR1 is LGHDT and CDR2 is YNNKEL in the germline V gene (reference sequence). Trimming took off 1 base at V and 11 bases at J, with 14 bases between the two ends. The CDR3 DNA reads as TGTGCCAGCAGCCAAGGAGGAGGGGATTGGTACACCTTC. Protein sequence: CASSQGGGDWYTF.

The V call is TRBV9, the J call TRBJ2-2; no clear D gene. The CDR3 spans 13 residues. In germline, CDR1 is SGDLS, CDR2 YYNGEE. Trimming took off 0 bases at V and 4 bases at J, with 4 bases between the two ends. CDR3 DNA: TGTGCCAGCAGCGTAGATTTCACCGGGGAGCTGTTTTTT. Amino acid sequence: CASSVDFTGELFF.

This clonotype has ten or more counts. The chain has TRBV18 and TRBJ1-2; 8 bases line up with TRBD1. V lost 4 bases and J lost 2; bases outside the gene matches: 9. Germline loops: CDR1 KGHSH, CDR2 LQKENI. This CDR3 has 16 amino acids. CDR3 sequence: CASSRKWGQDNYGYTF. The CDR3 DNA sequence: TGTGCCAGCTCACGAAAATGGGGACAGGACAACTATGGCTACACCTTC. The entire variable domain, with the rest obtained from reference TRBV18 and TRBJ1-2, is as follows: NAGVMQNPRHLVRRRGQEARLRCSPMKGHSHVYWYRQLPEEGLKFMVYLQKENIIDESGMPKERFSAEFPKEGPSILRIQQVVRGDSAAYFCASSRKWGQDNYGYTFGSGTRLTVV.

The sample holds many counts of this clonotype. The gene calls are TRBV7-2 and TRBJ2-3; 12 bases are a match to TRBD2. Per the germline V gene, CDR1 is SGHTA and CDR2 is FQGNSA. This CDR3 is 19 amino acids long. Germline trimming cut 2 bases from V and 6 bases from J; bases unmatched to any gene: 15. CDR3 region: CASSLLLAGGLLGVDTQYF. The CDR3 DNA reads TGTGCCAGCAGCTTATTACTAGCGGGGGGACTCCTGGGGGTGGATACGCAGTATTTT.

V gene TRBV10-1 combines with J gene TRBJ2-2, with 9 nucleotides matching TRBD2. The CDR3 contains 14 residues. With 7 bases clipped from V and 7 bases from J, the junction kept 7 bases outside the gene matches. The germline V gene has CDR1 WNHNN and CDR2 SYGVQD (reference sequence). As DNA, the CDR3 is TGCGCCAGCACTGAAGCGGGAGGAAGCGGGGAGCTGTTTTTT. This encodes CASTEAGGSGELFF.

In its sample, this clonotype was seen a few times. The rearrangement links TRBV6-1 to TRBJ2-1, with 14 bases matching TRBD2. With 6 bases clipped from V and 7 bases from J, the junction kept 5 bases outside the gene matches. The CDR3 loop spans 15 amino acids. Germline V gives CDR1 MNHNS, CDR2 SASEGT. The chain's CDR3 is CASSRLAGGQNEQFF. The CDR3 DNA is TGTGCCAGCAGCCGACTAGCGGGGGGGCAAAATGAGCAGTTCTTC.

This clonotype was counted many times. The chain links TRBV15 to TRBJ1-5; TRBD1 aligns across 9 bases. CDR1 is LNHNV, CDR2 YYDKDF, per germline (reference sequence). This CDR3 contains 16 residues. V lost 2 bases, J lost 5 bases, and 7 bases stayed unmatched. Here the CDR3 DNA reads TGTGCCACCAGCAGATCAGGGACAGGGTACTATCAGCCCCAGCATTTT. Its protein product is CATSRSGTGYYQPQHF.

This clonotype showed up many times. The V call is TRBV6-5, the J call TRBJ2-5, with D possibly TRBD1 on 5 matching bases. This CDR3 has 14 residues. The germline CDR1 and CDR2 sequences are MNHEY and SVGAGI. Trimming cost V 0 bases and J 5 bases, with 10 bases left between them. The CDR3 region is CASSYSQGRETQYF. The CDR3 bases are TGTGCCAGCAGTTACTCCCAGGGCAGGGAGACCCAGTACTTC.

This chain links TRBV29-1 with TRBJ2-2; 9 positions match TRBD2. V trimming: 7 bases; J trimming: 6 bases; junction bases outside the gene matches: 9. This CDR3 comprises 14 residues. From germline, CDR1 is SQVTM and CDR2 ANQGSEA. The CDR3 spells CSAGVAGVAGELFF. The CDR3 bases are TGCAGCGCTGGGGTAGCGGGAGTTGCCGGGGAGCTGTTTTTT.

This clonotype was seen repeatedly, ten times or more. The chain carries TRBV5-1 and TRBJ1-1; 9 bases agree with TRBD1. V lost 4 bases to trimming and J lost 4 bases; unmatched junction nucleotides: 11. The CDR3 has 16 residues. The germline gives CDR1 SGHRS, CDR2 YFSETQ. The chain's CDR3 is CASSINRGLWGTEAFF. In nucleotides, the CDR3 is TGCGCCAGCAGCATTAACAGGGGGCTCTGGGGCACTGAAGCTTTCTTT.

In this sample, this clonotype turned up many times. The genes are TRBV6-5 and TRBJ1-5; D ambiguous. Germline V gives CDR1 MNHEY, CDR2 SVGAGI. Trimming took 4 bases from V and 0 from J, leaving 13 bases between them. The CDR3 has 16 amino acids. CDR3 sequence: CASSFSPRDSNQPQHF. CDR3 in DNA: TGTGCCAGCAGTTTCTCCCCTAGGGATAGCAATCAGCCCCAGCATTTT.

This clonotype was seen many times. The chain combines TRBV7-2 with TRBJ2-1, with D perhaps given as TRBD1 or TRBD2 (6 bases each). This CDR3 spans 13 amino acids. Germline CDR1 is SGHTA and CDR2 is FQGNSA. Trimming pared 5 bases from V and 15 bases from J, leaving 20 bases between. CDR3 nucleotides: TGTGCCAGCAGCCCCTTAGGGGGGTTTAATCTGTTCTTC. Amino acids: CASSPLGGFNLFF.

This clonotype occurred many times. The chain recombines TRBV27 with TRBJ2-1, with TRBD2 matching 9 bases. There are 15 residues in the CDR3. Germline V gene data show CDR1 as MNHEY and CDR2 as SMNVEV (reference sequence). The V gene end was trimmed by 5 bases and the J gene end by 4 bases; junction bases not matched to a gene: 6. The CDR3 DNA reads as TGTGCCAGCAGTGTAAGCGGGGGGCTATACAATGAGCAGTTCTTC. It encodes CASSVSGGLYNEQFF.

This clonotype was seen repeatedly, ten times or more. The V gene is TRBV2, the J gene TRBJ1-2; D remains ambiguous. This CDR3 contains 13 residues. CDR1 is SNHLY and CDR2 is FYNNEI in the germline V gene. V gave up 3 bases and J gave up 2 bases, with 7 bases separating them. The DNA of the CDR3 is TGTGCCAGCAGTGACAGGTCGAACTATGGCTACACCTTC. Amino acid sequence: CASSDRSNYGYTF.

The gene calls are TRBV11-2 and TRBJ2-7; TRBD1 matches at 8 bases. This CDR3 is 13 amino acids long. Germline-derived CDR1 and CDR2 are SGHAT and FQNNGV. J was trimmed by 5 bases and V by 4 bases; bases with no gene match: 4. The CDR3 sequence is CASSWTGFHEQYF. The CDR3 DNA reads TGTGCCAGCAGCTGGACAGGGTTTCACGAGCAGTACTTC.

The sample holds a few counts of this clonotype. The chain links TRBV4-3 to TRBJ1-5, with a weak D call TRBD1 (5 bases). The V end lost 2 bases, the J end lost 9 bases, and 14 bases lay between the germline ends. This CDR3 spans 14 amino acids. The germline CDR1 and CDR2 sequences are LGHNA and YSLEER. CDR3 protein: CASSQTTVYPPQHF. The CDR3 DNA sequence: TGCGCCAGCAGCCAAACGACAGTATATCCGCCCCAGCATTTT.

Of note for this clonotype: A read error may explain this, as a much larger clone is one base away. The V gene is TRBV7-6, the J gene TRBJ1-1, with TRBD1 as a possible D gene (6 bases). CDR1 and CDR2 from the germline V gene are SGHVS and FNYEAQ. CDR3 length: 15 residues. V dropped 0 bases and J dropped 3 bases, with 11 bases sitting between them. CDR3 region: CASSLAQGKDTEAFF. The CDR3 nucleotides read TGTGCCAGCAGCTTAGCGCAGGGGAAGGACACTGAAGCTTTCTTT.

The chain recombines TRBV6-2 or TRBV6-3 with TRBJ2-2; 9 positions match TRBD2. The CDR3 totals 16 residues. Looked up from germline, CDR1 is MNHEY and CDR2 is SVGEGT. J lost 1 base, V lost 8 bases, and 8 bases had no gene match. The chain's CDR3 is CASRIAGARNTGELFF. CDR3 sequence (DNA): TGTGCCAGCCGAATAGCGGGAGCGCGGAACACCGGGGAGCTGTTTTTT.

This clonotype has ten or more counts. The CDR3 is CASLPDRGGDTQYF. As DNA, the CDR3 is TGTGCCAGCCTACCGGACAGGGGGGGAGATACGCAGTATTTT. The rearrangement uses TRBV28 and TRBJ2-3; 10 bases line up with TRBD1. This CDR3 spans 14 amino acids. Germline CDR1 MDHEN, CDR2 SYDVKM. The J segment lost 5 bases and the V segment lost 8 bases, leaving 7 bases of the junction unmatched.

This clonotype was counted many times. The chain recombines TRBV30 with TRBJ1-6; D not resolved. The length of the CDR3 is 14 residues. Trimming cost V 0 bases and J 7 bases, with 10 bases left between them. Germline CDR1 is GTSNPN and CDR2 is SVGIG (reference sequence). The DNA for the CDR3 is TGTGCCTGGAGTGTTGGGAATTGGAATTCACCCCTCCACTTT. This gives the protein CAWSVGNWNSPLHF. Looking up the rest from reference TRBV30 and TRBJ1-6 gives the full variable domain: SQTIHQWPATLVQPVGSPLSLECTVEGTSNPNLYWYRQAAGRGLQLLFYSVGIGQISSEVPQNLSASRPQDRQFILSSKKLLLSDSGFYLCAWSVGNWNSPLHFGNGTRLTVT.

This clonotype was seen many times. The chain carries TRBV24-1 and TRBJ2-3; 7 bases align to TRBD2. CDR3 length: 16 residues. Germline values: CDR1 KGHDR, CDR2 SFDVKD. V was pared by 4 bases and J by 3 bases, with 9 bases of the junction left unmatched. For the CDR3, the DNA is TGTGCCACCAGTGAAAGTTCAGCGGGACGAACAGATACGCAGTATTTT. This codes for CATSESSAGRTDTQYF.